This record looks at one TCR beta chain sequence and its context. Trimming took off 1 base at V and 7 bases at J, with 19 bases between the two ends. The CDR3 totals 16 residues. Germline V gives CDR1 KGHSH, CDR2 LQKENI. This record comes from a study of blood T cell repertoires in COVID-19. About the research overall: Sites across the United States, Italy and Spain contributed samples from acute and convalescent COVID-19. From T cells, B-cell-depleted T cells, or PBMCs came the material, which was cDNA or gDNA.

The protocol was immunoSEQ multiplex PCR, while the TCRdb copy is restricted to in-frame clones and leaves out a portion. The table lists around 250,000 clones, approximately 85% of them singletons. Sequenced sample: PBMCs or T cells enriched from blood (not recorded which). This TCR was recovered from a woman between 45 and 65 years old who had recovered from COVID-19. The chain links TRBV18 to TRBJ1-1; perhaps TRBD1 as D (5 bases). The chain's CDR3 is CASSPLWGEKTGEAFF. As DNA, the CDR3 is TGTGCCAGCTCACCACTCTGGGGGGAGAAAACAGGTGAAGCTTTCTTT.